The next 21 T cell receptor beta chains were all read from a single sample in a study of metastatic and nonmetastatic thyroid tumors. TCRdb re-called clones via MiXCR from the PCR reads. The sample lists about 92,000 clones, under 15% occurring once. Until they underwent thyroid surgery, no patient had received any treatment. The material sequenced was blood. These receptors came from a female donor with papillary thyroid cancer or a benign thyroid nodule (not recorded which). Some clones in this sample may be carry-over from other donors' samples.

Concerning this clone itself: A much more abundant neighbour one base away suggests this may be a read error. The gene calls are TRBV20-1 and TRBJ2-2; possibly TRBD2 for D (7 bases). This CDR3 contains 15 residues. CDR1 DFQATT and CDR2 SNEGSKA come from the germline V gene (reference sequence). Trimming left V 6 bases short and J 4 bases short, with 18 bases between. CDR3 sequence (DNA): TGCAGTGCCCCGGAGTGGGGGGGCCCCACCGGGGAGCTGTTTTTT. Translating gives CSAPEWGGPTGELFF.

The rearrangement links TRBV18 to TRBJ1-2, with D unresolved. The CDR3 sequence is 14 residues long. Trimming took off 2 bases at V and 4 bases at J, with 11 bases between the two ends. Germline V CDR1 and CDR2: KGHSH, LQKENI. Written as DNA, the CDR3 is TGTGCCAGCTCACCATCGGCAGGAGGCTATGGCTACACCTTC. Its protein is CASSPSAGGYGYTF.

This clone was detected many times. This sample also contains other DNA sequences that code for the same CDR3. The rearrangement links TRBV7-2 to TRBJ2-5; D may be TRBD2 (6 bases). Germline V gives CDR1 SGHTA, CDR2 FQGNSA. V was shortened by 6 bases and J by 5 bases, with 19 bases between the two germline ends. The CDR3 is 15 residues long. This chain's CDR3 is CASSSSLANGETQYF. CDR3 coding DNA: TGTGCCAGCAGTTCCTCGCTAGCGAACGGGGAGACCCAGTACTTC.

Regarding this clone: A much larger clone sits a single nucleotide away, making a read error possible. The chain employs TRBV9 and TRBJ2-5; D uncertain. This CDR3 contains 15 residues. The V gene's germline CDR1 is SGDLS and CDR2 YYNGEE. V shed 0 bases and J shed 5 bases, with 14 bases lying between them. DNA of the CDR3: TGTGCCAGCAGCGTAGCAGTCTCCTTTGGTGAGACCCAGTACTTC. Residues: CASSVAVSFGETQYF.

This clone was seen ten or more times. The rearrangement joins TRBV27 to TRBJ2-6; TRBD1 aligns across 9 bases. The V gene end was trimmed by 0 bases and the J gene end by 4 bases; junction bases not matched to a gene: 10. This CDR3 has 19 residues. Germline CDR1 is MNHEY and CDR2 is SMNVEV (reference sequence). CDR3 DNA sequence: TGTGCCAGCAGTTTATCTTGGCGGACAGGGGCGGGCGGGGCCAACGTCCTGACTTTC. Translation: CASSLSWRTGAGGANVLTF.

This clone was counted many times. This sequence joins TRBV5-4 and TRBJ1-1; perhaps TRBD1 as D (6 bases). V lost 4 bases to trimming and J lost 7 bases, with 8 bases between them. Per germline, CDR1 SGHNT and CDR2 YYREEE (reference sequence). The CDR3 consists of 11 residues. As DNA, the CDR3 is TGTGCCAGCAGCCGAGGGGGTGAAGCTTTCTTT. It translates to CASSRGGEAFF.

At least ten counts were recorded for this clone. The chain combines TRBV20-1 with TRBJ1-5; 8 bases are shared with TRBD1. The CDR3 length is 13 residues. V shed 3 bases, J shed 7 bases, and the junction held 5 bases outside the gene matches. CDR1 is DFQATT and CDR2 is SNEGSKA in the germline V gene (reference sequence). The CDR3 bases are TGCAGTGCTAGTAAGGCAGGGGGCCAGCCCCAGCATTTT. Protein sequence: CSASKAGGQPQHF.

This clone was counted many times. The V gene is TRBV7-2, the J gene TRBJ1-4; D not certain. V lost 4 bases, J lost 8 bases, and 11 bases lay in between. Germline loops: CDR1 SGHTA, CDR2 FQGNSA. The CDR3 totals 13 residues. The CDR3 nucleotides are TGTGCCAGCAGCTCAAGAGGGAGCGAAAAACTGTTTTTT. This translates into CASSSRGSEKLFF.

The chain links TRBV10-1 to TRBJ2-2, with D tentatively TRBD2 (5 bases). The V gene lost 9 bases and the J gene lost 1 base, with 9 bases spanning the gap. The CDR3 contains 13 residues. Germline V gene lookup returns CDR1 WNHNN and CDR2 SYGVQD (reference sequence). CDR3 sequence reads: CARLAQNTGELFF. DNA for the CDR3: TGCGCCAGGCTAGCCCAGAACACCGGGGAGCTGTTTTTT.

This clone was found many times. V gene TRBV6-1 combines with J gene TRBJ1-1; D is uncertain. Trimming stripped 7 bases from V and 2 bases from J, with 17 bases between. This CDR3 has 15 amino acids. Per germline, CDR1 MNHNS and CDR2 SASEGT. In nucleotides, the CDR3 is TGTGCCAGCACCCAACGGCTTAATGTAAACACTGAAGCTTTCTTT. Residues: CASTQRLNVNTEAFF.

This clone appeared many times. The J gene is TRBJ2-3, the V gene TRBV6-4; 8 nucleotides agree with TRBD2. This CDR3 is built from 15 residues. Germline V gives CDR1 MRHNA, CDR2 SNTAGT. Trimming took 4 bases from V and 2 from J; bases not matched to a gene: 5. The CDR3 region has the DNA TGTGCCAGCAGTGCGCAAGCGGGGGTCACAGATACGCAGTATTTT. This encodes CASSAQAGVTDTQYF.

This clone has a count of ten or more. The chain is built from TRBV7-9 and TRBJ2-5, with D uncertain. The CDR3 spans 14 residues. The V and J ends lost 5 bases and 1 base respectively, with 11 bases between them. Looked up from germline, CDR1 is SEHNR and CDR2 is FQNEAQ (reference sequence). The chain's CDR3 is CASSPLTGQETQYF. The CDR3 DNA follows: TGTGCCAGCAGCCCTCTTACCGGCCAAGAGACCCAGTACTTC.

There are many counts of this clone. V is TRBV5-4 and J is TRBJ1-6, with D perhaps matching TRBD1 (5 bases). The V gene lost 3 bases and the J gene lost 1 base, with 8 bases spanning the gap. The CDR3 is made up of 15 amino acids. The germline V gene encodes CDR1 SGHNT and CDR2 YYREEE (reference sequence). CDR3 in amino acids: CASSSRQSYNSPLHF. In nucleotides, the CDR3 is TGTGCCAGCAGCTCCCGACAGTCCTATAATTCACCCCTCCACTTT.

The sample holds many counts of this clone. V and J are TRBV19 and TRBJ2-7; 7 bases fit TRBD1. Germline trimming cut 3 bases from V and 2 bases from J; bases unmatched to any gene: 13. The germline gives CDR1 LNHDA, CDR2 SQIVND (reference sequence). The CDR3 has 17 amino acids. CDR3 residues: CASSIRSSIGTAYEQYF. The CDR3 bases are TGTGCCAGTAGTATCCGCTCGTCAATCGGGACAGCCTACGAGCAGTACTTC.

This clone was recorded at least ten times. The chain employs TRBV11-2 and TRBJ2-7; D gene unclear. CDR1 SGHAT and CDR2 FQNNGV come from the germline V gene. Deletions cut 5 bases from V and 3 bases from J, with 5 bases between. The CDR3 contains 11 residues. The CDR3 protein is CASSAYYEQYF. For the CDR3, the DNA is TGTGCCAGCAGCGCCTACTACGAGCAGTACTTC.

This clone was counted at least ten times. The chain carries TRBV28 and TRBJ1-6, with a possible D match to TRBD1 (5 bases). The CDR3 is 17 amino acids. In germline, CDR1 is MDHEN, CDR2 SYDVKM. V was clipped by 6 bases and J by 9 bases, with 24 bases between them. The DNA for the CDR3 is TGTGCCAGCAGCCCCTCCGGGACCCAGGGCCGAGGTTCACCCCTCCACTTT. Translation: CASSPSGTQGRGSPLHF.

This clone came up many times. The chain carries TRBV19 and TRBJ1-2; 7 bases are a match to TRBD1. This CDR3 comprises 15 residues. Germline V gene sequence: CDR1 LNHDA, CDR2 SQIVND (reference sequence). The V gene end was trimmed by 4 bases and the J gene end by 4 bases; junction bases not matched to a gene: 9. CDR3 in DNA: TGTGCCAGTAGTAGTAATCCCCGACAGGGCTATGGCTACACCTTC. Encoded protein: CASSSNPRQGYGYTF.

For this clone: It may be a read error: a sequence one base away is much more abundant. J is TRBJ2-2 and V is TRBV9; D is ambiguous. Germline V gene sequence: CDR1 SGDLS, CDR2 YYNGEE. CDR3 length equals 15 residues. The CDR3 sequence is CAGSVGHKNTGELFF. The CDR3 DNA follows: TGTGCCGGCAGCGTCGGCCATAAGAACACCGGGGAGCTGTTTTTT.

Ten or more counts support this clone. The chain couples TRBV28 to TRBJ1-1; 8 positions agree with TRBD1. The V segment lost 8 bases and the J segment 4 bases; nucleotides outside the gene matches: 12. The CDR3 runs 15 residues. Germline CDR1 MDHEN, CDR2 SYDVKM. The DNA of the CDR3 is TGTGCCAGCCGGAGGGGACAGGCTTTTCCCACTGAAGCTTTCTTT. It yields the protein CASRRGQAFPTEAFF.

This clone was seen at least ten times. The rearrangement links TRBV4-1 to TRBJ2-7; D unclear. Deletions cut 0 bases from V and 2 bases from J, with 8 bases between. This CDR3 contains 14 residues. CDR1 and CDR2 (germline): MGHRA, YSYEKL. The CDR3 loop reads CASSQEGKTYEQYF. Written as DNA, the CDR3 is TGCGCCAGCAGCCAAGAGGGGAAGACCTACGAGCAGTACTTC.

As concerns this clone: A much larger clone differs by one base, so this may be a read error. Other nucleotide sequences from this sample produce the same CDR3. This chain uses TRBV20-1 with TRBJ1-5, with 9 nucleotides matching TRBD1. Germline assignment: CDR1 DFQATT and CDR2 SNEGSKA (reference sequence). This CDR3 is built from 16 residues. CDR3 region: CSARDWDRVVNQPQHF. Here the CDR3 DNA reads TGCAGTGCTAGAGATTGGGACAGGGTTGTCAATCAGCCACAGCATTTT.